This T cell receptor beta chain comes out of a study of naive and memory T cell subsets. In its sample, this clonotype was seen many times. CMV status came from CD4+ IFNgamma after overnight CMV lysate stimulation. CD8 T cells were positively selected from what remained after CD4 positive selection. Germline V lookup: CDR1 SGHVS, CDR2 FNYEAQ. The V segment lost 5 bases and the J segment 6 bases; nucleotides outside the gene matches: 6. This CDR3 is built from 14 residues. Two oligonucleotides, mixed equimolar, formed the beta constant-region primer covering TRBC1 and TRBC2. TCRdb used MiXCR to reprocess the UMI-ligation and nested PCR reads, holding one entry per CDR3 protein. This sample has about 35,000 distinct CDR3 sequences, with about an eighth found just once.

The receptor comes from a human donor in good health. This chain joins TRBV7-6 and TRBJ2-3; 9 bases agree with TRBD1. Sequencing was done on a sample of effector memory CD4+ T cells from blood. The subset is: effector memory, CD45RA- CD27-. The CDR3 DNA sequence: TGTGCCAGCAGCAGGGGACAGGGAGACGATACGCAGTATTTT. This sequence encodes CASSRGQGDDTQYF.